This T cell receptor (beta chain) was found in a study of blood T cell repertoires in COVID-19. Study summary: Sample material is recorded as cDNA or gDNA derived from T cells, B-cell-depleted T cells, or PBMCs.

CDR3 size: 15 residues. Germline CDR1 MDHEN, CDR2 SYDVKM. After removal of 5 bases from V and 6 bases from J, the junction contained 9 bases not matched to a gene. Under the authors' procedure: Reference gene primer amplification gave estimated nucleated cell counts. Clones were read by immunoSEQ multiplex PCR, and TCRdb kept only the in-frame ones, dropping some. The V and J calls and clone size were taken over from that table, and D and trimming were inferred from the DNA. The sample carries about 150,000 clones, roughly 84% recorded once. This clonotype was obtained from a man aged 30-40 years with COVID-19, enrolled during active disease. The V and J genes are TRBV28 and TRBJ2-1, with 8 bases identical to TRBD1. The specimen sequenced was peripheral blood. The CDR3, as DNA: TGTGCCAGCAGTGCGACCGGGACAGGCTTCAATGAGCAGTTCTTC. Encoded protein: CASSATGTGFNEQFF.